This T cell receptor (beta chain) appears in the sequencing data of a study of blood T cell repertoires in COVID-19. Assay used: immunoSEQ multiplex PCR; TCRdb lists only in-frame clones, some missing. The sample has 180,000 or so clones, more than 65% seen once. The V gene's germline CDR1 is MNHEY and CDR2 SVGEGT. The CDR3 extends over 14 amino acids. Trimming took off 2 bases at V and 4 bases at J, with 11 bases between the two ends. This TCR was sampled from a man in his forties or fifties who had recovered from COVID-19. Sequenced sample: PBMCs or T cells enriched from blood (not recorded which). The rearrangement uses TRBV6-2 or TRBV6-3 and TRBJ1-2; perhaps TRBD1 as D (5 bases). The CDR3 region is CASSYGDRPYGYTF. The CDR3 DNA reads TGTGCCAGCAGTTACGGTGACAGACCCTATGGCTACACCTTC.